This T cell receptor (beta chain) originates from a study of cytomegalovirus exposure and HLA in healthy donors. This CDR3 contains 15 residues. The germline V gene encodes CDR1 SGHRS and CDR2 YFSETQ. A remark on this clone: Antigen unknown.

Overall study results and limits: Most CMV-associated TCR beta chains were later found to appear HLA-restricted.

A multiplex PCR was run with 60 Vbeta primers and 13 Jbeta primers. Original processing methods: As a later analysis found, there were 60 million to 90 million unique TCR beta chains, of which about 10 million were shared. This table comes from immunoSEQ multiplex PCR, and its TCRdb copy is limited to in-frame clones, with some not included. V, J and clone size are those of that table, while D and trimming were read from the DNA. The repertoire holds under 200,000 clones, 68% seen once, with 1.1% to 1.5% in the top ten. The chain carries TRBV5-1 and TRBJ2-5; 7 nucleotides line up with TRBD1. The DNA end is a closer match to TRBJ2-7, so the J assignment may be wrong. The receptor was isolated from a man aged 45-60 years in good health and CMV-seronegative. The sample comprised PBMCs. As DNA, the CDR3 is TGCGCCAGCAGCTTAACGACAGGGTCAACCTACGAGCAGTACTTC. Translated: CASSLTTGSTYEQYF.